This T cell receptor beta chain comes out of a study of monozygotic twins with inflammatory bowel disease. Study-level results: Inverse Simpson values showed less TCRbeta diversity in IBD patients than in their healthy co-twins. Relative to healthy twins, IBD patients had fewer clonotypes in common with others, a gap that was especially apparent with disease activity.

Two rounds of nested PCR, of approximately 16 and 9 cycles, were run on TCRalpha and TCRbeta cDNA. TCRdb re-analyzed the 5' RACE reads; it lists each CDR3 protein once, without DNA. The table for this sample gives about 420,000 distinct CDR3 sequences. The CDR3 length is 16 residues. Germline V gene data show CDR1 as MGHRA and CDR2 as YSYEKL. Remarks on this clonotype: The antigen is undetermined.

Material: blood. The V gene is TRBV4-1, the J gene TRBJ1-2; the TCRdb D gene call, TRBD1, has no DNA to confirm it. The receptor comes from a human donor with ulcerative colitis or Crohn's disease, or a healthy co-twin of an affected twin (not recorded which). The CDR3: CASSQDPGQANYGYTF.